This T cell receptor (beta chain) was profiled in a study of cytomegalovirus exposure and HLA in healthy donors. Findings and caveats of the study: Association of a missense DCLRE1C variant with TCR beta V- and J-gene trimming was reported in a later analysis. Most TCR sequences proved rare, with some public TCRs found in many donors. Presence/absence analyses rested on an assumption that sequencing depth was roughly uniform across donors.

Remarks on this clone: Antigen unknown.

The PCR had 60 Vbeta and 13 Jbeta primers. Measured with immunoSEQ multiplex PCR; TCRdb has only the in-frame clones, and not every one. This table has a few hundred thousand clones, about 81% appearing once. The CDR3 has 15 residues. Germline values: CDR1 SGHTA, CDR2 FQGNSA. Germline trimming cut 5 bases from V and 7 bases from J; bases unmatched to any gene: 10. This sequence was found in a woman in her fifties or sixties in good health and CMV-seropositive. The source material was PBMCs. This chain uses TRBV7-2 with TRBJ1-4; TRBD1 matches 7 bases. This CDR3 is CASSRSQGIGEKLFF. DNA for the CDR3: TGTGCCAGCAGCAGATCACAGGGGATAGGTGAAAAACTGTTTTTT.